The 24 T cell receptor beta chains reported below all come from one sample, sequenced in a study of human T cells and chemical hapten exposure. The time point here: patch test 2, 6 weeks after DPC sensitization. Treatment defined: therapeutic diphenylcyclopropenone sensitization with weekly scalp DPC. Each CDR3 protein gets one entry after TCRdb re-called the RACE reads with MiXCR. The sample has some 27,000 distinct CDR3 sequences, approximately 10% seen once. The material sequenced was whole blood, taken in connection with sensitization to the hapten diphenylcyclopropenone (DPC). These receptor sequences come from a young man with alopecia areata. Some clones in this sample may be carry-over from other donors' samples.

The rearrangement joins TRBV15 to TRBJ2-5; D could derive from TRBD1 or TRBD2 (6 bases each). This CDR3 is built from 16 residues. V lost 6 bases and J lost 4, with 21 bases in between. Germline V gene lookup returns CDR1 LNHNV and CDR2 YYDKDF (reference sequence). CDR3 sequence: CATRPGESTGRETQYF. CDR3 coding DNA: TGTGCCACCAGACCGGGGGAAAGCACAGGGCGAGAGACCCAGTACTTC.

Only a few counts were recorded for this clonotype. The chain carries TRBV9 and TRBJ2-5; 10 bases line up with TRBD2. After removal of 7 bases from V and 3 bases from J, the junction contained 9 bases not matched to a gene. The CDR3 consists of 15 residues. CDR1 is SGDLS, CDR2 YYNGEE, per germline. CDR3 amino acids: CASGLAGVEKETQYF. The CDR3 nucleotides read TGTGCCAGCGGGCTAGCGGGAGTTGAGAAAGAGACCCAGTACTTC.

This clonotype was seen repeatedly, ten times or more. The chain joins TRBV2 to TRBJ1-2; 10 bases line up with TRBD1. The junction had 11 bases not matched to a gene; V was cut back by 10 bases and J by 6 bases. This CDR3 is 14 amino acids long. CDR1 SNHLY and CDR2 FYNNEI come from the germline V gene. In DNA form, the CDR3 reads TGTGCCACACAAGACAGGGGGCAAGTGAATGGCTACACCTTC. Translation: CATQDRGQVNGYTF.

This clonotype was picked up many times. The chain uses TRBV7-9 and TRBJ1-2; unclear D gene. The germline CDR1 and CDR2 sequences are SEHNR and FQNEAQ (reference sequence). The CDR3 runs 14 residues. V lost 1 base, J lost 10 bases, and 16 bases lay in between. The CDR3, as DNA: TGTGCCAGCAGCTTAGTCACCAGGCCCGCCGACTACACCTTC. Translation gives CASSLVTRPADYTF.

In DNA form, the CDR3 reads TGCAGCGTTGCAGGGACAGGGATCAATGAGCAGTTCTTC. Protein sequence: CSVAGTGINEQFF. The V call is TRBV29-1, the J call TRBJ2-1; 9 positions match TRBD1. Trimming cost V 4 bases and J 6 bases; bases outside gene matches: 4. The CDR3 has 13 amino acids. CDR1 SQVTM and CDR2 ANQGSEA come from the germline V gene.

This clonotype was seen many times. This chain links TRBV6-6 with TRBJ2-1; D possibly uses TRBD1 or TRBD2 (6 bases each). This CDR3 has 14 residues. Germline CDR1 is MNHNY and CDR2 is SVGAGI (reference sequence). Trimming pared 5 bases from V and 4 bases from J, leaving 12 bases between. The CDR3 bases are TGTGCCAGCAGTGTCCAGGGGAGGTACAATGAGCAGTTCTTC. Its translation is CASSVQGRYNEQFF.

The chain links TRBV18 to TRBJ2-1; 9 nucleotides line up with TRBD2. The CDR3 is made up of 17 amino acids. V lost 2 bases and J lost 4; bases outside the gene matches: 9. Germline assignment: CDR1 KGHSH and CDR2 LQKENI. CDR3 sequence reads: CASSPGIRLAGYNEQFF. CDR3 sequence (DNA): TGTGCCAGCTCACCAGGCATAAGGCTAGCGGGATACAATGAGCAGTTCTTC.

The chain employs TRBV25-1 and TRBJ2-1; D is ambiguous. V lost 5 bases to trimming and J lost 7 bases, with 6 bases between them. CDR3 length: 11 residues. Germline CDR1 is MGHDK and CDR2 is SYGVNS. This chain's CDR3 is CASSIRNEQFF. CDR3 DNA sequence: TGTGCCAGCAGTATCCGAAATGAGCAGTTCTTC.

This clonotype was seen at least ten times. This chain connects TRBV6-5 to TRBJ2-1, with TRBD2 identical over 11 bases. Per the germline V gene, CDR1 is MNHEY and CDR2 is SVGAGI. The CDR3 covers 15 residues. The V gene end was trimmed by 4 bases and the J gene end by 7 bases; junction bases not matched to a gene: 6. The CDR3 reads CASSSQLAGDNEQFF. CDR3 DNA sequence: TGTGCCAGCAGTTCGCAACTAGCGGGAGATAATGAGCAGTTCTTC.

The chain employs TRBV5-1 and TRBJ2-5, with D unresolved. This CDR3 has 12 amino acids. Germline V gene lookup returns CDR1 SGHRS and CDR2 YFSETQ. V lost 6 bases and J lost 5, with 11 bases in between. The CDR3 sequence: CASNGPAETQYF. The CDR3 nucleotides read TGCGCCAGCAACGGCCCCGCCGAGACCCAGTACTTC.

This clonotype has a single count. V is TRBV12-3 or TRBV12-4 and J is TRBJ2-3; 15 bases map to TRBD2. The CDR3 is 18 residues long. The V and J ends lost 7 bases and 0 bases, in that order; junction bases with no gene match: 8. As DNA, the CDR3 is TGTGCCAGCATCCTCGGACTAGCGGGAGGGTGGAGCACAGATACGCAGTATTTT. It codes for CASILGLAGGWSTDTQYF.

This clonotype was recorded a few times. This chain uses TRBV5-1 with TRBJ2-2, with a tentative D call TRBD1 (6 bases). The CDR3 loop spans 18 amino acids. CDR1 is SGHRS and CDR2 is YFSETQ in the germline V gene. V lost 0 bases, J lost 3 bases, and 18 bases lay in between. The CDR3 loop reads CASSLGPGQPSHTGELFF. Here the CDR3 DNA reads TGCGCCAGCAGCTTGGGGCCAGGACAGCCTAGTCACACCGGGGAGCTGTTTTTT.

J is TRBJ2-7 and V is TRBV6-6, with D perhaps matching TRBD1 (5 bases). From germline, CDR1 is MNHNY and CDR2 SVGAGI (reference sequence). CDR3 size: 14 residues. Deletions cut 2 bases from V and 0 bases from J, with 8 bases between. CDR3 residues: CASSYEDNSYEQYF. DNA of the CDR3: TGTGCCAGCAGTTACGAGGACAACTCCTACGAGCAGTACTTC.

By share, this clonotype ranks as medium-sized (0.01 to 0.1%). The V call is TRBV20-1, the J call TRBJ2-7; tentative D call: TRBD2 (7 bases). The length of the CDR3 is 16 residues. CDR1 DFQATT and CDR2 SNEGSKA come from the germline V gene (reference sequence). V lost 6 bases and J lost 0, with 21 bases in between. CDR3 in amino acids: CSAQGSSGGSSYEQYF. Here the CDR3 DNA reads TGCAGTGCCCAGGGGTCTAGCGGAGGAAGCTCCTACGAGCAGTACTTC.

This clonotype was recorded at least ten times. The chain combines TRBV12-3 or TRBV12-4 with TRBJ2-5; TRBD1 aligns across 11 bases. The CDR3 has 16 residues. The trim removed 5 bases at V and 4 bases at J, leaving 9 bases unmatched. The CDR3 here is CASSGGQGARGETQYF. DNA of the CDR3: TGTGCCAGCAGTGGAGGACAGGGGGCTCGAGGAGAGACCCAGTACTTC.

The table lists this clonotype with many counts. The gene calls are TRBV20-1 and TRBJ2-2; D not certain. With 5 bases removed from V and 6 bases from J, the gap between germline ends came to 7 bases. The length of the CDR3 is 11 residues. Per the germline V gene, CDR1 is DFQATT and CDR2 is SNEGSKA (reference sequence). CDR3 sequence: CSASEAGELFF. For the CDR3, the DNA is TGCAGTGCTTCAGAGGCCGGGGAGCTGTTTTTT.

CDR3 protein: CSARGLFRDYRSDTQYF. The CDR3 DNA is TGCAGTGCTAGAGGTCTATTCCGGGACTACAGGTCGGATACGCAGTATTTT. V usage is TRBV20-1 and J usage is TRBJ2-3; 7 positions agree with TRBD2. The CDR3 runs 17 residues. Germline loops: CDR1 DFQATT, CDR2 SNEGSKA (reference sequence). With 1 base clipped from V and 6 bases from J, the junction kept 16 bases outside the gene matches.

This clonotype was observed a handful of times. The gene calls are TRBV15 and TRBJ2-2; D not certain. Trimming pared 5 bases from V and 1 base from J, leaving 5 bases between. CDR1 and CDR2 (germline): LNHNV, YYDKDF (reference sequence). The CDR3 loop spans 13 amino acids. CDR3 loop: CATSLGNTGELFF. The CDR3 DNA sequence: TGTGCCACCAGCTTGGGGAACACCGGGGAGCTGTTTTTT.

CDR3 in DNA: TGTGCCAGCAGTTCGGGAGGCCATCCCTACGAGCAGTACTTC. Translating gives CASSSGGHPYEQYF. The J gene is TRBJ2-7, the V gene TRBV6-6; 7 bases are shared with TRBD2. This CDR3 comprises 14 residues. V trimming: 4 bases; J trimming: 2 bases; junction bases outside the gene matches: 5. Germline V gene sequence: CDR1 MNHNY, CDR2 SVGAGI (reference sequence).

This clonotype appeared a few times. This chain uses TRBV7-2 with TRBJ1-6; D unresolved. Trimming stripped 4 bases from V and 4 bases from J, with 23 bases between. Germline CDR1 is SGHTA and CDR2 is FQGNSA. CDR3 length: 19 amino acids. CDR3 protein: CASSSTTLGLSGYNSPLHF. The CDR3 DNA sequence: TGTGCCAGCAGCTCGACAACCTTGGGTCTGTCGGGGTATAATTCACCCCTCCACTTT.

Many counts were recorded for this clonotype. The chain has TRBV4-3 and TRBJ1-4; D may be TRBD1 (6 bases). The germline V and J ends were trimmed by 0 bases and 8 bases, with 16 bases remaining between them. Germline-derived CDR1 and CDR2 are LGHNA and YSLEER. This CDR3 spans 16 amino acids. This chain's CDR3 is CASSQEPGERYEKLFF. The CDR3 region has the DNA TGCGCCAGCAGCCAAGAGCCAGGGGAGCGCTACGAAAAACTGTTTTTT.

This clonotype has a count of ten or more. V usage is TRBV7-6 and J usage is TRBJ2-1; TRBD1 matches 10 bases. CDR3 size: 16 residues. V gave up 5 bases and J gave up 5 bases; unmatched junction bases: 9. CDR1 and CDR2 from the germline V gene are SGHVS and FNYEAQ. The CDR3 region is CASSPARGQGHNEQFF. The CDR3 DNA reads TGTGCCAGCAGCCCCGCGCGGGGACAGGGGCACAATGAGCAGTTCTTC.

This clonotype was seen only a few times. The chain uses TRBV7-6 and TRBJ2-1; 9 bases agree with TRBD2. With V trimmed by 6 bases and J by 3 bases, 6 bases remained unmatched. This CDR3 region has 15 residues. The germline gives CDR1 SGHVS, CDR2 FNYEAQ. Written as DNA, the CDR3 is TGTGCCAGCAGACGCGAAGCGGGAGGCTACAATGAGCAGTTCTTC. Translating gives CASRREAGGYNEQFF.

This clonotype was observed at least ten times. This chain joins TRBV20-1 and TRBJ1-5; weak D call: TRBD1 (5 bases). The V gene lost 6 bases and the J gene lost 7 bases, with 13 bases spanning the gap. Germline CDR1 DFQATT, CDR2 SNEGSKA (reference sequence). The CDR3 runs to 12 residues. The CDR3 bases are TGCAGTGCCGTGAGGGGTAACCAGCCCCAGCATTTT. Encoded protein: CSAVRGNQPQHF.